Below, 27 T cell receptor beta chains from the same sample are listed, as sequenced in a study of response to subunit inactivated influenza vaccine. Each CDR3 protein gets one entry after TCRdb re-called the RT-PCR reads with MiXCR. This table has almost 600,000 distinct CDR3 sequences, about 15% appearing once. The source was PBMCs from blood, collected roughly 12 days after vaccination. These receptors all stem from a man aged 50 to 59 who received an inactivated influenza vaccine.

This sequence joins TRBV12-3 or TRBV12-4 and TRBJ2-5; D gene ambiguous. Trimming removed 7 bases from V and 0 bases from J, with 6 bases in between. This CDR3 contains 12 residues. Here the CDR3 DNA reads TGTGCCAGCACCTCGTACCAAGAGACCCAGTACTTC. Its protein is CASTSYQETQYF.

This chain joins TRBV7-2 and TRBJ2-4, with TRBD2 identical over 7 bases. The CDR3 loop spans 14 amino acids. The J segment lost 7 bases and the V segment lost 5 bases, leaving 8 bases of the junction unmatched. Germline V gene data show CDR1 as SGHTA and CDR2 as FQGNSA. The DNA of the CDR3 is TGTGCCAGCAGCCCCGGCGGGGGAAGTAACATTCAGTACTTC. Translating it yields CASSPGGGSNIQYF.

This clonotype was detected a few times. V is TRBV20-1 and J is TRBJ2-1, with 11 bases that match TRBD2. Germline assignment: CDR1 DFQATT and CDR2 SNEGSKA (reference sequence). Trimming took 1 base from V and 9 from J; bases not matched to a gene: 11. This CDR3 has 16 amino acids. The DNA for the CDR3 is TGCAGTGCTAGAGTATCACTAGCGGGAGAAAGGGGTGAGCAGTTCTTC. This codes for CSARVSLAGERGEQFF.

This chain uses TRBV7-2 with TRBJ2-7; 10 bases are a match to TRBD2. The germline V gene has CDR1 SGHTA and CDR2 FQGNSA. The CDR3 loop spans 16 amino acids. V shed 0 bases, J shed 4 bases, and the junction held 6 bases outside the gene matches. For the CDR3, the DNA is TGTGCCAGCAGCTTAGCGGAATTAGCGGGAGGTTACGAGCAGTACTTC. Translation gives CASSLAELAGGYEQYF.

Regarding this clonotype: An end of the junction differs from the germline gene, which may be a read error. The chain recombines TRBV7-8 with TRBJ2-3; the D gene is possibly TRBD1 (6 bases). This CDR3 region has 14 residues. The germline V gene encodes CDR1 SGHVS and CDR2 FQNEAQ. The CDR3 reads CASNLGGKAETQYF. For the CDR3, the DNA is TGTGCCAGCAATCTAGGGGGAAAAGCAGAGACGCAGTATTTT.

The gene calls are TRBV5-1 and TRBJ1-3; no reliable D call. This CDR3 spans 14 amino acids. V was cut by 7 bases and J by 0 bases, with 11 bases left in between. Germline CDR1 SGHRS, CDR2 YFSETQ. The DNA for the CDR3 is TGCGCCAGCCACAAGGAAGGCTCTGGAAACACCATATATTTT. It yields the protein CASHKEGSGNTIYF.

The chain uses TRBV5-1 and TRBJ2-7, with 8 bases lining up with TRBD2. The V gene end was trimmed by 0 bases and the J gene end by 1 base; junction bases not matched to a gene: 6. The CDR3 contains 16 residues. CDR1 and CDR2 (germline): SGHRS, YFSETQ. The CDR3 sequence is CASSLAGGAPSYEQYF. DNA of the CDR3: TGCGCCAGCAGCTTGGCCGGGGGGGCACCTTCCTACGAGCAGTACTTC.

This clonotype is medium-sized within its sample. The rearrangement joins TRBV4-1 to TRBJ2-4, with 7 bases that match TRBD1. The junction had 8 bases not matched to a gene; V was cut back by 1 base and J by 5 bases. Germline-derived CDR1 and CDR2 are MGHRA and YSYEKL. This CDR3 comprises 16 residues. The CDR3 sequence is CASSQGQGILQNIQYF. The CDR3 coding sequence is TGCGCCAGCAGCCAAGGACAGGGCATTCTCCAAAACATTCAGTACTTC.

This clonotype was recorded a few times. The rearrangement joins TRBV20-1 to TRBJ1-3; no clear D gene. Germline-derived CDR1 and CDR2 are DFQATT and SNEGSKA (reference sequence). Trimming removed 6 bases at V and 0 bases at J, with 12 bases between. This CDR3 comprises 14 residues. Written as DNA, the CDR3 is TGCAGTGCCGAGCGGGGTTCCTCTGGAAACACCATATATTTT. It yields the protein CSAERGSSGNTIYF.

There are many counts of this clonotype. This chain uses TRBV28 with TRBJ2-2; D is undetermined. V was trimmed by 6 bases and J by 5 bases, leaving 13 bases between them. The CDR3 is 14 amino acids. Germline V CDR1 and CDR2: MDHEN, SYDVKM. The CDR3 sequence is CASRTPTVTGELFF. In nucleotides, the CDR3 is TGTGCCAGCAGAACCCCGACGGTAACCGGGGAGCTGTTTTTT. The full variable domain, rest sourced from reference TRBV28 and TRBJ2-2, is DVKVTQSSRYLVKRTGEKVFLECVQDMDHENMFWYRQDPGLGLRLIYFSYDVKMKEKGDIPEGYSVSREKKERFSLILESASTNQTSMYLCASRTPTVTGELFFGEGSRLTVL.

This clonotype came up a few times. The chain joins TRBV7-2 to TRBJ2-3, with 7 bases lining up with TRBD1. The CDR3 runs to 14 residues. In germline, CDR1 is SGHTA, CDR2 FQGNSA. V shed 5 bases and J 6 bases; nucleotides not matched to a gene: 8. The CDR3 is CASSPGQVGDTQYF. The CDR3 DNA is TGTGCCAGCAGCCCAGGACAGGTTGGGGATACGCAGTATTTT.

There are a few counts of this clonotype. The chain recombines TRBV3-1 with TRBJ2-7; D is undetermined. The V gene's germline CDR1 is LGHDT and CDR2 YNNKEL (reference sequence). This CDR3 region has 11 residues. V lost 9 bases to trimming and J lost 12 bases, with 18 bases between them. Here the CDR3 reads CASSWSGKWYF. CDR3 DNA: TGTGCCAGTTCGTGGTCCGGAAAGTGGTACTTC.

This clonotype appeared many times. The rearrangement links TRBV29-1 to TRBJ1-1; TRBD1 matches at 7 bases. Germline CDR1 is SQVTM and CDR2 is ANQGSEA. V lost 2 bases and J lost 5; bases outside the gene matches: 5. The CDR3 is made up of 13 amino acids. The CDR3 is CSVEQGGRTEAFF. The CDR3 nucleotides are TGCAGCGTTGAACAGGGGGGGAGGACTGAAGCTTTCTTT.

This clonotype has only a few counts. The gene calls are TRBV6-2 or TRBV6-3 and TRBJ2-1; D ambiguous. Germline V CDR1 and CDR2: MNHEY, SVGEGT. V was shortened by 0 bases and J by 7 bases, with 13 bases between the two germline ends. The CDR3 consists of 15 residues. This CDR3 reads CASSYSSLEWNEQFF. The CDR3 nucleotides read TGTGCCAGCAGTTACTCGAGTCTAGAATGGAATGAGCAGTTCTTC.

V and J are TRBV7-2 and TRBJ2-3; tentatively, D is TRBD2 (6 bases). V was clipped by 0 bases and J by 9 bases, with 13 bases between them. The CDR3 has 14 residues. Germline V CDR1 and CDR2: SGHTA, FQGNSA. The CDR3 DNA is TGTGCCAGCAGCTTAGCGCAAAGGGAGGAAACGCAGTATTTT. This sequence encodes CASSLAQREETQYF.

The sample holds one count of this clonotype. The chain carries TRBV13 and TRBJ2-3; 8 nucleotides agree with TRBD2. The junction had 13 bases not matched to a gene; V was cut back by 4 bases and J by 7 bases. CDR1 PRHDT and CDR2 FYEKMQ come from the germline V gene (reference sequence). The length of the CDR3 is 16 residues. The CDR3 region has the DNA TGTGCCAGCAGCTCCGATCCTGGTAGCGGGATAAATACGCAGTATTTT. Its translation is CASSSDPGSGINTQYF.

V usage is TRBV5-1 and J usage is TRBJ1-1; D may be TRBD1 (6 bases). V was clipped by 0 bases and J by 5 bases, with 14 bases between them. CDR3 size: 15 residues. Germline V lookup: CDR1 SGHRS, CDR2 YFSETQ. Here the CDR3 reads CASSLDAGGGTEAFF. The CDR3 DNA follows: TGCGCCAGCAGCTTGGATGCCGGGGGCGGAACTGAAGCTTTCTTT.

This clonotype showed up many times. The rearrangement links TRBV12-3 or TRBV12-4 to TRBJ1-4; D may be TRBD1 (5 bases). V was trimmed by 7 bases and J by 7 bases, leaving 13 bases between them. The CDR3 runs 13 residues. As DNA, the CDR3 is TGTGCCAGCATCCGGACCGGGGGTGAAAAACTGTTTTTT. It translates to CASIRTGGEKLFF.

In its sample, this clonotype was seen many times. This chain links TRBV5-1 with TRBJ2-1; tentatively, D is TRBD1 (5 bases). V shed 4 bases and J shed 5 bases, with 13 bases lying between them. CDR3 length: 14 residues. Looked up from germline, CDR1 is SGHRS and CDR2 is YFSETQ. CDR3 in amino acids: CASSMDTLHNEQFF. CDR3 DNA sequence: TGCGCCAGCAGCATGGACACCCTACACAATGAGCAGTTCTTC.

This clonotype was observed a few times. V usage is TRBV7-2 and J usage is TRBJ2-3, with D hard to call. Between the trimmed V and J ends, which lost 2 bases and 6 bases, there was a span of 12 bases. The germline gives CDR1 SGHTA, CDR2 FQGNSA. CDR3 length: 14 amino acids. CDR3 region: CASSLLGFGDTQYF. DNA for the CDR3: TGTGCCAGCAGCTTATTGGGATTTGGGGATACGCAGTATTTT.

J is TRBJ1-4 and V is TRBV27; unclear D gene. The CDR3 loop spans 14 amino acids. V lost 8 bases and J 0 bases, leaving 10 bases between the germline ends. Germline V gives CDR1 MNHEY, CDR2 SMNVEV (reference sequence). In DNA, the CDR3 is TGTGCCAGCGTCTCGGGTGCAACTAATGAAAAACTGTTTTTT. Residues: CASVSGATNEKLFF.

The table lists this clonotype with a few counts. The J gene is TRBJ2-5, the V gene TRBV6-2 or TRBV6-3, with 8 bases matching TRBD1. The CDR3 spans 13 residues. The J segment lost 4 bases and the V segment lost 6 bases, leaving 4 bases of the junction unmatched. Per germline, CDR1 MNHEY and CDR2 SVGEGT. CDR3 sequence: CASSTDRAETQYF. DNA of the CDR3: TGTGCCAGCAGCACGGACAGGGCAGAGACCCAGTACTTC.

This clonotype has just a few counts. This chain uses TRBV4-3 with TRBJ1-2, with 7 nucleotides matching TRBD1. Germline assignment: CDR1 LGHNA and CDR2 YSLEER. The CDR3 spans 15 residues. J lost 4 bases, V lost 0 bases, and 5 bases had no gene match. DNA for the CDR3: TGCGCCAGCAGCCAAGAAACCGGGACAGCCTATGGCTACACCTTC. It is translated as CASSQETGTAYGYTF.

A word on this clonotype: An end of the junction does not agree with germline; a read error may underlie this. The genes are TRBV5-1 and TRBJ2-3, with D possibly being TRBD1 (6 bases). The length of the CDR3 is 17 residues. CDR1 SGHRS and CDR2 YFSETQ come from the germline V gene. The CDR3 loop is CVSSLSSTGTATDTQYF. Written as DNA, the CDR3 is TGCGTCAGCAGCTTGTCTTCAACAGGGACGGCCACAGATACGCAGTATTTT.

This clonotype was detected a few times. This chain links TRBV7-2 with TRBJ2-1; D call uncertain. This CDR3 has 11 residues. Germline V lookup: CDR1 SGHTA, CDR2 FQGNSA. Trimming cost V 5 bases and J 15 bases, with 14 bases left between them. CDR3 residues: CASSSSGSRFF. In DNA, the CDR3 is TGTGCCAGCAGCAGCTCCGGGTCGCGGTTCTTC.

The chain links TRBV15 to TRBJ2-3, with no clear D. The V gene lost 1 base and the J gene lost 1 base, with 15 bases spanning the gap. The CDR3 loop spans 17 amino acids. Germline CDR1 reads LNHNV; CDR2 reads YYDKDF (reference sequence). The CDR3 DNA follows: TGTGCCACCAGCAGAGTTTCAGCGTTATCGGGCACAGATACGCAGTATTTT. Residues: CATSRVSALSGTDTQYF.

This clonotype was seen only a few times. The chain couples TRBV4-1 to TRBJ1-1; 9 bases are shared with TRBD1. The J segment lost 5 bases and the V segment lost 1 base, leaving 5 bases of the junction unmatched. Per germline, CDR1 MGHRA and CDR2 YSYEKL. This CDR3 comprises 15 residues. The CDR3 bases are TGCGCCAGCAGCCAAGCGTACAGGGGGCGAACTGAAGCTTTCTTT. It codes for CASSQAYRGRTEAFF.